The 9 T cell receptor beta chains in this list originate from one sample, sequenced in a study of T cell clonality in common variable immunodeficiency. The data were produced by immunoSEQ multiplex PCR, yet TCRdb's version contains in-frame clones alone and is incomplete. This sample carries 30,000 to 40,000 clones, none of them present only once. Material: peripheral blood mononuclear cells. Receptor source: a person between 18 and 75 years old in good health.

With respect to this clone: The CDR3 end is not reached by the read, which stops 3 residues before it; the germline J gene fills it in. Other nucleotide sequences in the sample specify the same CDR3. V and J are TRBV7-9 and TRBJ1-1; tentatively, D is TRBD1 (6 bases). Germline V CDR1 and CDR2: SEHNR, FQNEAQ (reference sequence). Trimming removed 4 bases from V and 5 bases from J, with 11 bases in between. The CDR3 runs 13 residues. The sequenced part of the CDR3 DNA is TGTGCCAGCAGCTCGCGGGGGGCTACTGAA. Translated, it gives CASSSRGATE. The entire CDR3 sequence reads CASSSRGATEAFF.

This clone was seen more than once but under ten times. The read ends 3 residues before the CDR3 terminus; that terminus is restored from the germline J gene. This rearrangement joins TRBV5-1 to TRBJ2-4, with TRBD1 matching 12 bases. The CDR3 has 18 residues. The V gene's germline CDR1 is SGHRS and CDR2 YFSETQ. Here the CDR3 reads CASSFNPGQGAIKETQYF. Partial CDR3 DNA: TGCGCCAGCAGCTTCAATCCGGGACAGGGGGCAATCAAAGAGACT. The whole variable domain, remainder taken from reference TRBV5-1 and TRBJ2-4, is KAGVTQTPRYLIKTRGQQVTLSCSPISGHRSVSWYQQTPGQGLQFLFEYFSETQRNKGNFPGRFSGRQFSNSRSEMNVSTLELGDSALYLCASSFNPGQGAIKETQYFGAGTRLSVL.

This clone was seen at least ten times. The read comes to an end 3 residues before the CDR3 does, leaving the germline J gene to fill in the end. The chain joins TRBV20-1 to TRBJ2-5; TRBD1 aligns across 10 bases. Per germline, CDR1 DFQATT and CDR2 SNEGSKA (reference sequence). The CDR3 consists of 14 residues. After removal of 3 bases from V and 2 bases from J, the junction contained 3 bases not matched to a gene. The CDR3 reads CSARGTGVQETQYF. The part of the CDR3 DNA that was read is TGCAGTGCTAGGGGGACAGGGGTTCAAGAGACC.

This clone was recorded at least ten times. Read sequence stops 3 residues before the CDR3 end, and the germline J gene provides the missing end. The rearrangement joins TRBV28 to TRBJ2-7; TRBD2 aligns across 12 bases. The V gene end was trimmed by 7 bases and the J gene end by 2 bases; junction bases not matched to a gene: 6. This CDR3 spans 15 amino acids. Germline V gene data show CDR1 as MDHEN and CDR2 as SYDVKM. This CDR3 reads CASTLLAGGTYEQYF. The sequenced part of the CDR3 DNA is TGTGCCAGCACCCTACTAGCGGGAGGAACCTACGAG.

This clone has only a few counts. Read coverage stops 3 residues before the CDR3 terminus; the germline J gene supplies the remainder. This chain links TRBV7-6 with TRBJ2-3; D possibly corresponds to TRBD2 (6 bases). The V and J ends lost 5 bases and 7 bases respectively, with 13 bases between them. The V gene's germline CDR1 is SGHVS and CDR2 FNYEAQ. The CDR3 has 13 amino acids. The covered CDR3 bases are TGTGCCAGCAGCCGGGGGACTTCCAATACG. Amino acid sequence: CASSRGTSNT. The whole CDR3 reads CASSRGTSNTQYF.

In its sample, this clone was seen many times. One junction end does not reproduce the germline sequence, and a read error may be involved. Read data end 3 residues before the CDR3 end; the end is taken from the germline J gene. This specimen includes other DNA sequences encoding the same CDR3. The chain couples TRBV20-1 to TRBJ1-3; D is possibly TRBD1 (6 bases). The CDR3 length is 14 residues. Germline V gene lookup returns CDR1 DFQATT and CDR2 SNEGSKA (reference sequence). The covered CDR3 bases are TGCAGTGCGGCCGGGACACCCTCTGGAAACACG. Translation: CSAAGTPSGNT. The whole CDR3 sequence reads CSAAGTPSGNTIYF.

In this sample, this clone turned up many times. The read comes to an end 3 residues before the CDR3 does, leaving the germline J gene to fill in the end. The rearrangement uses TRBV20-1 and TRBJ2-4; 12 nucleotides align to TRBD2. The CDR3 totals 19 residues. Germline CDR1 is DFQATT and CDR2 is SNEGSKA (reference sequence). Trimming cost V 6 bases and J 1 base; bases outside gene matches: 16. CDR3 region: CSARTGASGREDAKNIQYF. The CDR3 DNA, read in part, is TGCAGTGCGCGGACAGGGGCTAGCGGGAGGGAGGATGCCAAAAACATT.

As concerns this clone: Sequencing ends 3 residues short of the CDR3 end; the germline J gene provides the rest. This chain joins TRBV30 and TRBJ1-1, with 10 bases lining up with TRBD1. J gave up 0 bases and V 7 bases, and 5 bases lay outside the gene matches. The CDR3 length is 14 residues. CDR1 GTSNPN and CDR2 SVGIG come from the germline V gene (reference sequence). The CDR3 here is CASLTGGMNTEAFF. Incomplete CDR3 DNA: TGTGCCTCATTGACAGGGGGCATGAACACTGAA.

This clone appeared many times. The CDR3 DNA, read in part, is TGTGCCAGCAGTGAACTGACAAAGCAGCCC. This codes for CASSELTKQP. The whole CDR3 sequence reads CASSELTKQPQHF. The chain carries TRBV6-1 and TRBJ1-5; D is uncertain. Read sequence stops 3 residues before the CDR3 end, and the germline J gene provides the missing end. Germline loops: CDR1 MNHNS, CDR2 SASEGT. CDR3 length equals 13 residues. V lost 2 bases, J lost 7 bases, and 9 bases lay in between.